The 24 T cell receptor beta chains below were found in one sample sequenced in a study of control samples from healthy donors and cancer patients. Profiled with immunoSEQ multiplex PCR; TCRdb holds only in-frame clones, not every one. The sample has just over 150,000 clones; roughly 94% are singletons. Sequenced sample: blood. Receptors originate from a woman aged 40 to 49 in good health.

The rearrangement links TRBV7-9 to TRBJ1-1; D remains unclear. The CDR3 totals 15 residues. CDR1 SEHNR and CDR2 FQNEAQ come from the germline V gene (reference sequence). Between the trimmed V and J ends, which lost 4 bases and 3 bases, there was a span of 15 bases. The CDR3 region has the DNA TGTGCCAGCAGCTCGAAACGAAGGCGGGACACTGAAGCTTTCTTT. The encoded protein is CASSSKRRRDTEAFF.

Here the CDR3 reads CAISDVGGGQPQHF. CDR3 in DNA: TGTGCCATCAGTGACGTAGGCGGAGGTCAGCCCCAGCATTTT. V is TRBV10-3 and J is TRBJ1-5; D not certain. Germline V CDR1 and CDR2: ENHRY, SYGVKD. V was cut by 3 bases and J by 6 bases, with 12 bases left in between. The length of the CDR3 is 14 residues.

The V call is TRBV13, the J call TRBJ1-5; 9 bases align to TRBD1. This CDR3 has 17 residues. The J segment lost 0 bases and the V segment lost 5 bases, leaving 8 bases of the junction unmatched. Germline V gives CDR1 PRHDT, CDR2 FYEKMQ (reference sequence). This CDR3 reads CASSVTQGAPSNQPQHF. CDR3 bases: TGTGCCAGCAGCGTAACACAGGGGGCCCCTAGCAATCAGCCCCAGCATTTT.

The chain employs TRBV5-4 and TRBJ1-1; a weak D match, TRBD1 (6 bases). Germline assignment: CDR1 SGHNT and CDR2 YYREEE (reference sequence). Deletions cut 4 bases from V and 6 bases from J, with 16 bases between. This CDR3 region has 14 residues. As DNA, the CDR3 is TGTGCCAGCAGCCCGGTGGGGGGCCAGGCTGAAGCTTTCTTT. Translation: CASSPVGGQAEAFF.

V is TRBV29-1 and J is TRBJ1-2; D is possibly TRBD1 (5 bases). V lost 5 bases and J lost 4, with 11 bases in between. The CDR3 loop spans 12 amino acids. The germline V gene encodes CDR1 SQVTM and CDR2 ANQGSEA. The CDR3 is CSVQGSAYGYTF. In DNA, the CDR3 is TGCAGCGTTCAGGGCTCGGCCTATGGCTACACCTTC.

The chain uses TRBV7-9 and TRBJ2-1; 8 bases match TRBD1. The germline V gene encodes CDR1 SEHNR and CDR2 FQNEAQ (reference sequence). With V trimmed by 5 bases and J by 3 bases, 6 bases remained unmatched. This CDR3 region has 15 residues. The DNA for the CDR3 is TGTGCCAGCAGCCGGACAGGGACCAACTACAATGAGCAGTTCTTC. It yields the protein CASSRTGTNYNEQFF. The variable domain in full, with the rest retrieved from reference TRBV7-9 and TRBJ2-1, is DTGVSQNPRHKITKRGQNVTFRCDPISEHNRLYWYRQTLGQGPEFLTYFQNEAQLEKSRLLSDRFSAERPKGSFSTLEIQRTEQGDSAMYLCASSRTGTNYNEQFFGPGTRLTVL.

The V gene is TRBV9, the J gene TRBJ1-1; D unresolved. The germline V and J ends were trimmed by 0 bases and 7 bases, with 10 bases remaining between them. CDR3 length equals 13 residues. Germline CDR1 SGDLS, CDR2 YYNGEE. CDR3 bases: TGTGCCAGCAGCGTAGCGCCCAGTGGTGAAGCTTTCTTT. It specifies CASSVAPSGEAFF.

This clone appeared a single time. The chain carries TRBV5-5 and TRBJ2-2; D uncertain. Per germline, CDR1 SGHKS and CDR2 YYEKEE (reference sequence). The CDR3 totals 17 residues. V lost 0 bases, J lost 6 bases, and 18 bases lay in between. This CDR3 is CASSLVGHPTGAGELFF. In DNA form, the CDR3 reads TGTGCCAGCAGCTTGGTCGGCCATCCAACGGGCGCCGGGGAGCTGTTTTTT. Looking up the rest from reference TRBV5-5 and TRBJ2-2 gives the full variable domain: DAGVTQSPTHLIKTRGQQVTLRCSPISGHKSVSWYQQVLGQGPQFIFQYYEKEERGRGNFPDRFSARQFPNYSSELNVNALLLGDSALYLCASSLVGHPTGAGELFFGEGSRLTVL.

The rearrangement links TRBV7-2 to TRBJ2-7; TRBD1 matches at 7 bases. Germline trimming cut 5 bases from V and 6 bases from J; bases unmatched to any gene: 10. Per the germline V gene, CDR1 is SGHTA and CDR2 is FQGNSA. The CDR3 length is 14 residues. The CDR3 region is CASSQSRTGPEQYF. The CDR3 DNA reads TGTGCCAGCAGCCAATCCCGGACAGGCCCCGAGCAGTACTTC.

This clone was counted a few times. The chain is built from TRBV7-2 and TRBJ2-7; TRBD2 matches 9 bases. Germline values: CDR1 SGHTA, CDR2 FQGNSA. The CDR3 sequence is 15 residues long. J lost 6 bases, V lost 0 bases, and 6 bases had no gene match. The CDR3 DNA follows: TGTGCCAGCAGCTTAGCGCAGGGACTAGCTTCCGAGCAGTACTTC. This codes for CASSLAQGLASEQYF.

In its sample, this clone was seen a few times. CDR3 sequence reads: CASSLVEGRGSWGTEAFF. CDR3 in DNA: TGTGCCAGCAGCCTGGTCGAGGGCAGGGGAAGTTGGGGCACTGAAGCTTTCTTT. The V gene is TRBV7-6, the J gene TRBJ1-1; TRBD1 might be the D (6 bases). V was clipped by 5 bases and J by 4 bases, with 26 bases between them. This CDR3 contains 18 residues. Germline CDR1 is SGHVS and CDR2 is FNYEAQ.

The V gene is TRBV29-1, the J gene TRBJ2-1; D gene ambiguous. This CDR3 contains 12 residues. Germline values: CDR1 SQVTM, CDR2 ANQGSEA. The germline V and J ends were trimmed by 3 bases and 7 bases, with 10 bases remaining between them. The CDR3 protein is CSVDPVRNEQFF. The CDR3 coding sequence is TGCAGCGTTGATCCAGTGAGGAATGAGCAGTTCTTC.

The V gene is TRBV7-9, the J gene TRBJ1-3; D is undetermined. This CDR3 region has 15 residues. Trimming removed 6 bases at V and 0 bases at J, with 12 bases between. Germline loops: CDR1 SEHNR, CDR2 FQNEAQ (reference sequence). For the CDR3, the DNA is TGTGCCAGCAGTTTTGGACCCAGCTCTGGAAACACCATATATTTT. Its translation is CASSFGPSSGNTIYF.

V usage is TRBV5-1 and J usage is TRBJ1-2, with TRBD1 matching 10 bases. The V segment lost 3 bases and the J segment 8 bases; nucleotides outside the gene matches: 7. Germline V lookup: CDR1 SGHRS, CDR2 YFSETQ. The CDR3 loop spans 14 amino acids. CDR3 nucleotides: TGCGCCAGCAGCTGGGACAGGGGACCTTTGGGCTACACCTTC. As protein: CASSWDRGPLGYTF.

About this clone itself: Other nucleotide sequences from this sample produce the same CDR3. V and J are TRBV7-2 and TRBJ2-7; D call uncertain. CDR3 length: 12 residues. The germline V and J ends were trimmed by 4 bases and 3 bases, with 7 bases remaining between them. Germline V gene sequence: CDR1 SGHTA, CDR2 FQGNSA. In nucleotides, the CDR3 is TGTGCCAGCAGCTCTCCCGGCTACGAGCAGTACTTC. It codes for CASSSPGYEQYF. Drawing the rest from reference TRBV7-2 and TRBJ2-7, the complete variable domain is GAGVSQSPSNKVTEKGKDVELRCDPISGHTALYWYRQSLGQGLEFLIYFQGNSAPDKSGLPSDRFSAERTGGSVSTLTIQRTQQEDSAVYLCASSSPGYEQYFGPGTRLTVT.

V is TRBV5-6 and J is TRBJ2-7; 7 nucleotides line up with TRBD1. V was clipped by 1 base and J by 1 base; unmatched bases: 2. The CDR3 has 14 amino acids. In germline, CDR1 is SGHDT, CDR2 YYEEEE. The CDR3 loop reads CASSLRDSSYEQYF. The DNA for the CDR3 is TGTGCCAGCAGCTTGCGGGACAGTTCCTACGAGCAGTACTTC.

CDR3 amino acids: CASSLGGTVFYNSPLHF. CDR3 coding DNA: TGTGCCAGCAGTTTAGGCGGGACAGTCTTCTATAATTCACCCCTCCACTTT. The chain uses TRBV28 and TRBJ1-6, with 7 bases that match TRBD1. The germline CDR1 and CDR2 sequences are MDHEN and SYDVKM. Germline trimming cut 2 bases from V and 3 bases from J; bases unmatched to any gene: 7. The CDR3 covers 17 residues.

The rearrangement joins TRBV7-2 to TRBJ1-2; no definite D call. Trimming removed 5 bases from V and 0 bases from J, with 7 bases in between. The CDR3 is made up of 13 amino acids. Germline lookup yields CDR1 SGHTA and CDR2 FQGNSA. As DNA, the CDR3 is TGTGCCAGCAGCCAACGGACTAACTATGGCTACACCTTC. It is translated as CASSQRTNYGYTF.

This chain uses TRBV9 with TRBJ2-3; 10 bases are shared with TRBD1. The CDR3 runs to 15 residues. In germline, CDR1 is SGDLS, CDR2 YYNGEE. Trimming removed 0 bases from V and 3 bases from J; junction bases left unmatched: 1. In DNA, the CDR3 is TGTGCCAGCAGCGTAGAGGGACAGGGGACAGATACGCAGTATTTT. This translates into CASSVEGQGTDTQYF.

This chain links TRBV7-7 with TRBJ1-1, with D tentatively TRBD1 (6 bases). This CDR3 is 18 amino acids long. The germline V gene encodes CDR1 SSHAT and CDR2 FNYEAQ (reference sequence). The V and J ends lost 7 bases and 3 bases respectively, with 27 bases between them. The CDR3 loop reads CASTKLGGRGLRDTEAFF. The CDR3 region has the DNA TGTGCCAGCACCAAACTGGGGGGGCGGGGGCTTAGGGACACTGAAGCTTTCTTT.

The chain is built from TRBV6-5 and TRBJ1-1; tentatively, D is TRBD1 (5 bases). CDR1 MNHEY and CDR2 SVGAGI come from the germline V gene. Trimming pared 6 bases from V and 2 bases from J, leaving 13 bases between. This CDR3 is 14 amino acids long. The CDR3 DNA follows: TGTGCCAGCAGACTGGGGACGGAAAACACTGAAGCTTTCTTT. Residues: CASRLGTENTEAFF.

The chain uses TRBV5-1 and TRBJ2-5, with 11 bases that match TRBD2. CDR1 is SGHRS, CDR2 YFSETQ, per germline. The CDR3 runs to 16 residues. Trimming took 0 bases from V and 1 from J; bases not matched to a gene: 2. The CDR3 is CASSLVLAGGQETQYF. For the CDR3, the DNA is TGCGCCAGCAGCTTGGTGCTAGCGGGAGGCCAAGAGACCCAGTACTTC.

This sequence joins TRBV11-2 and TRBJ2-5, with D perhaps being TRBD1 or TRBD2 (5 bases each). The CDR3 runs to 14 residues. Germline V gene lookup returns CDR1 SGHAT and CDR2 FQNNGV. The V end was cut by 5 bases, the J end by 5 bases, with 15 bases between. The CDR3 spells CASSLRGVGETQYF. CDR3 bases: TGTGCCAGCAGCCTTAGAGGGGTGGGGGAGACCCAGTACTTC.

The rearrangement joins TRBV4-1 to TRBJ1-1; maybe TRBD1 (5 bases). The germline V gene has CDR1 MGHRA and CDR2 YSYEKL. This CDR3 has 13 amino acids. Between the trimmed V and J ends, which lost 5 bases and 6 bases, there was a span of 13 bases. CDR3 nucleotide sequence: TGCGCCAGCAGCTACCCAGGGTACCCTGAAGCTTTCTTT. Protein sequence: CASSYPGYPEAFF.